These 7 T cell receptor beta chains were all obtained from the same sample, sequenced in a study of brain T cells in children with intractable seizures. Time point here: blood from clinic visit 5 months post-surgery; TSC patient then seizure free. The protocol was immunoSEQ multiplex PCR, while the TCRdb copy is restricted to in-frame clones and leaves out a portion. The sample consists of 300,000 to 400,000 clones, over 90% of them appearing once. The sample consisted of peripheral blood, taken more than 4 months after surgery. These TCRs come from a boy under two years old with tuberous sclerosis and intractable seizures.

CDR3 residues: CASSLALEGDEQFF. For the CDR3, the DNA is TGTGCCAGCAGCTTGGCGCTAGAGGGGGATGAGCAGTTCTTC. The chain couples TRBV5-6 to TRBJ2-1; tentative D call: TRBD1 (6 bases). Germline-derived CDR1 and CDR2 are SGHDT and YYEEEE. The V end lost 0 bases, the J end lost 8 bases, and 12 bases lay between the germline ends. CDR3 length: 14 amino acids.

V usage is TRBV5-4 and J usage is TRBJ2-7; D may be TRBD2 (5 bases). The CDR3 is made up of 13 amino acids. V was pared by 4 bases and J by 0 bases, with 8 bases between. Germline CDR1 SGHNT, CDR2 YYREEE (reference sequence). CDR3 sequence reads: CASSHGDSYEQYF. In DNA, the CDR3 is TGTGCCAGCAGCCACGGGGACTCCTACGAGCAGTACTTC.

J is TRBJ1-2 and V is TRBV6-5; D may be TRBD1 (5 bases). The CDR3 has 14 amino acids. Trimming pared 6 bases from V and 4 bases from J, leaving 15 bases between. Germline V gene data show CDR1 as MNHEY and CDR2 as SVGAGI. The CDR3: CASSAVEQAYGYTF. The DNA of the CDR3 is TGTGCCAGCAGCGCCGTAGAACAGGCCTATGGCTACACCTTC.

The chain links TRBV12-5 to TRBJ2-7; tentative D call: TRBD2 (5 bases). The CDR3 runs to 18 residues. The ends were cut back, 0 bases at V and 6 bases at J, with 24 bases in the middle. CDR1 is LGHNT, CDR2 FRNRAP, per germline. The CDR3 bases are TGTGCTAGTGGTTTGGTTCTTTCTGGACTGACGATGGAAGGCGAGCAGTACTTC. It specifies CASGLVLSGLTMEGEQYF.

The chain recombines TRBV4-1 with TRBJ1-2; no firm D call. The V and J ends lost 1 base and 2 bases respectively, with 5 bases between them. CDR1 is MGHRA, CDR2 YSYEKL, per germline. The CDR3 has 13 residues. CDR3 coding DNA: TGCGCCAGCAGCCAAGTAGAGAACTATGGCTACACCTTC. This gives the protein CASSQVENYGYTF.

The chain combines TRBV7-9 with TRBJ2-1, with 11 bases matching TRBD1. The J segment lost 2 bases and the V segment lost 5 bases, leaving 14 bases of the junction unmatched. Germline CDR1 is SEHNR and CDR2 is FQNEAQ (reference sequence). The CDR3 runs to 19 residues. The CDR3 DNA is TGTGCCAGCAGCCCACCCGGGACAGGGGGACCTATTACCTACAATGAGCAGTTCTTC. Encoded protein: CASSPPGTGGPITYNEQFF.

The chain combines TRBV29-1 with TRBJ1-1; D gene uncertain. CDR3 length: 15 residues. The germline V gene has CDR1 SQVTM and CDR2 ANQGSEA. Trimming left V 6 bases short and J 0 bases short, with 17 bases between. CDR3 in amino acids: CSVITPGLMNTEAFF. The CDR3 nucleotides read TGCAGCGTGATCACGCCCGGACTGATGAACACTGAAGCTTTCTTT. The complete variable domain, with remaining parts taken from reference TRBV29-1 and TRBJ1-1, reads SAVISQKPSRDICQRGTSLTIQCQVDSQVTMMFWYRQQPGQSLTLIATANQGSEATYESGFVIDKFPISRPNLTFSTLTVSNMSPEDSSIYLCSVITPGLMNTEAFFGQGTRLTVV.